What follows describes a single T cell receptor (beta chain). The antigen is unknown. At the DNA level, this CDR3 is encoded by other sequences in the same sample as well. The sample originates from a study of shared clonotypes between healthy human individuals. Overall study findings and caveats: Across four donors, naive CD4 shared 5% to 6.5%, naive CD8 approximately 3.5%, memory CD4 roughly 2.2%, memory CD8 over 0.3%. A generally larger estimated richness was seen in naive subsets than in memory subsets.

Approximately 220 ng DNA, 30,000 or so T cell genomes, went into each sorted-subset replicate PCR. TCRdb's table, derived via immunoSEQ multiplex PCR, lists solely in-frame clones and lacks some. The sample consists of around 2.3 million clones, more than 90% of them appearing once. Within Nashville, Tennessee resided all donors, each a Caucasian adult. The CDR3 length is 15 residues. Germline CDR1 reads SGHRS; CDR2 reads YFSETQ. Trimming took 0 bases from V and 6 from J; bases not matched to a gene: 2. This sequence joins TRBV5-1 and TRBJ2-1; 11 bases map to TRBD2. The specimen was naive CD4+ T cells sorted from blood. The subset was: CD45RA+ positively selected. The clonotype comes from a young man in good health. CDR3 sequence: CASSLDLAGGNEQFF. The CDR3 DNA reads as TGCGCCAGCAGCTTGGATCTAGCGGGAGGCAATGAGCAGTTCTTC.